This entry is about one TCR beta chain. Its specificity is not known. This sample is drawn from a study of shared clonotypes between healthy human individuals. Findings of the study overall: Blood was the only sampled material, and tissue repertoires likely differ. Generally, naive subsets came out with larger estimated richness than memory subsets.

An even split of each subset's genomic DNA across several immunoSEQ plates was performed. Per the study methods: ImmunoSEQ output held junction-only sequences without quality scores, so filtering differed. Clones were sequenced by immunoSEQ multiplex PCR, and TCRdb holds only the in-frame ones, with some missing. V and J calls and clone size come straight from that table; D and trimming were deduced from the DNA. The data contain approximately 740,000 clones, around two thirds of them singletons. The sequence derives from a woman in her 30s in good health. Sequencing input: memory CD4+ T cells sorted from blood. Subset reported: CD45RA-negative fraction.

CDR3 sequence: CASSQDVRQGWNEQFF. The DNA of the CDR3 is TGCGCCAGCAGCCAAGATGTGCGGCAAGGTTGGAATGAGCAGTTCTTC. V is TRBV4-1 and J is TRBJ2-1; D gene uncertain. V was cut by 0 bases and J by 7 bases, with 16 bases left in between. Per germline, CDR1 MGHRA and CDR2 YSYEKL. This CDR3 is 16 amino acids long.